This passage covers 27 T cell receptor beta chains from one sample sequenced in a study of T-cell reconstitution after alpha-beta-depleted transplantation in children. Unique molecular identifiers were used to barcode this TCRbeta library. TCRdb re-called the PCR reads through MiXCR, storing one row per CDR3 protein. This sample yields tens of thousands of distinct CDR3 sequences, of which just under 5% are seen a single time; 15% to 20% belongs to the top ten. This material consisted of PBMCs, mostly from graft donor cells, taken 180 days after TCRalphabeta/CD19-depleted stem cell transplant. The receptors come from a boy under two years old who had a stem cell transplant for acute myeloid leukemia, so the T cells may come from the graft donor.

This clonotype occurred many times. The chain employs TRBV12-3 or TRBV12-4 and TRBJ2-2; 8 nucleotides align to TRBD1. Trimming cost V 3 bases and J 6 bases; bases outside gene matches: 6. The CDR3 loop spans 15 amino acids. CDR3 bases: TGTGCCAGCAGTTTTGCAGGGGGCCCCTCCGGGGAGCTGTTTTTT. Translating it yields CASSFAGGPSGELFF.

At least ten counts were recorded for this clonotype. The J gene is TRBJ2-5, the V gene TRBV18; no definite D call. V was cut by 1 base and J by 5 bases, with 8 bases left in between. CDR1 and CDR2 (germline): KGHSH, LQKENI. The length of the CDR3 is 13 residues. This CDR3 reads CASSPLMEETQYF. The DNA for the CDR3 is TGTGCCAGCTCACCACTTATGGAGGAGACCCAGTACTTC.

This clonotype has a count of ten or more. The rearrangement joins TRBV24-1 to TRBJ2-6; no clear D gene. The CDR3 extends over 13 amino acids. V was cut by 7 bases and J by 4 bases, with 7 bases left in between. Germline V gene sequence: CDR1 KGHDR, CDR2 SFDVKD. The CDR3: CATRATGANVLTF. CDR3 bases: TGTGCCACCAGAGCGACGGGGGCCAACGTCCTGACTTTC.

This clonotype was observed at least ten times. The chain couples TRBV20-1 to TRBJ2-3, with 7 bases matching TRBD2. The CDR3 has 17 residues. After removal of 2 bases from V and 1 base from J, the junction contained 12 bases not matched to a gene. Germline loops: CDR1 DFQATT, CDR2 SNEGSKA (reference sequence). CDR3 bases: TGCAGTGCTAGACCACCGGGGTTAAGCGGGGGCACAGATACGCAGTATTTT. It yields the protein CSARPPGLSGGTDTQYF.

This clonotype was detected many times. The V call is TRBV11-2, the J call TRBJ2-1; 7 positions agree with TRBD2. The trim removed 5 bases at V and 4 bases at J, leaving 8 bases unmatched. Germline values: CDR1 SGHAT, CDR2 FQNNGV. The CDR3 consists of 15 residues. The CDR3 region is CASSPDRGVYNEQFF. In nucleotides, the CDR3 is TGTGCCAGCAGCCCGGACCGGGGGGTGTACAATGAGCAGTTCTTC.

This clonotype was detected many times. The junction departs from germline at one end; a sequencing error may be responsible. V is TRBV7-9 and J is TRBJ1-2; TRBD1 agrees at 8 bases. Looked up from germline, CDR1 is SEHNR and CDR2 is FQNEAQ (reference sequence). There are 12 residues in the CDR3. CDR3 DNA: TGTGCCAGCAGCTTAGGAGGGACAGGTTCTTCCTTC. Residues: CASSLGGTGSSF.

This clonotype was recorded at least ten times. The rearrangement links TRBV6-5 to TRBJ1-1; 7 nucleotides match TRBD1. Trimming took 3 bases from V and 0 from J; bases not matched to a gene: 4. Germline values: CDR1 MNHEY, CDR2 SVGAGI. This CDR3 is built from 15 residues. The CDR3 protein is CASSYVGQMNTEAFF. CDR3 DNA sequence: TGTGCCAGCAGTTATGTGGGACAGATGAACACTGAAGCTTTCTTT.

The chain uses TRBV12-3 or TRBV12-4 and TRBJ2-6, with 7 positions matching TRBD1. The CDR3 is 16 residues long. V shed 5 bases, J shed 3 bases, and the junction held 7 bases outside the gene matches. This CDR3 is CASSIKGARGANVLTF. The DNA of the CDR3 is TGTGCCAGCAGTATCAAGGGGGCGCGTGGGGCCAACGTCCTGACTTTC.

Many counts were recorded for this clonotype. The V gene is TRBV7-2, the J gene TRBJ1-5; the D is unclear. Trimming took off 8 bases at V and 0 bases at J, with 14 bases between the two ends. This CDR3 has 15 residues. CDR1 SGHTA and CDR2 FQGNSA come from the germline V gene. The CDR3 spells CASGKTGYSNQPQHF. The CDR3 region has the DNA TGTGCCAGCGGAAAAACGGGTTATAGCAATCAGCCCCAGCATTTT.

In its sample, this clonotype was seen many times. The chain carries TRBV18 and TRBJ2-5, with D tentatively TRBD1 (5 bases). Germline V CDR1 and CDR2: KGHSH, LQKENI. V gave up 5 bases and J gave up 1 base, with 8 bases separating them. The CDR3 is 13 amino acids. For the CDR3, the DNA is TGTGCCAGCTCAAAGGGGTTCCAAGAGACCCAGTACTTC. Its protein is CASSKGFQETQYF.

This clonotype has at least ten counts. The chain employs TRBV5-1 and TRBJ2-2, with 10 bases lining up with TRBD2. This CDR3 spans 16 amino acids. Germline CDR1 is SGHRS and CDR2 is YFSETQ. The J segment lost 4 bases and the V segment lost 2 bases, leaving 5 bases of the junction unmatched. The CDR3 nucleotides are TGCGCCAGCAGCTTCCTAGCGGGGGACGCCACCGGGGAGCTGTTTTTT. Protein product: CASSFLAGDATGELFF.

This clonotype was observed many times. The chain employs TRBV12-3 or TRBV12-4 and TRBJ1-3, with D tentatively TRBD1 (5 bases). V was trimmed by 3 bases and J by 0 bases, leaving 12 bases between them. CDR3 size: 16 residues. In nucleotides, the CDR3 is TGTGCCAGCAGTTTTCGGAGGGGTTACTCTGGAAACACCATATATTTT. It encodes CASSFRRGYSGNTIYF.

Ten or more counts support this clonotype. This chain connects TRBV20-1 to TRBJ1-5, with 8 bases aligning to TRBD1. CDR1 and CDR2 from the germline V gene are DFQATT and SNEGSKA (reference sequence). CDR3 length: 14 residues. Trimming took 5 bases from V and 2 from J; bases not matched to a gene: 5. In DNA form, the CDR3 reads TGCAGTGCTCCAGACAGGGGAGGCAATCAGCCCCAGCATTTT. Amino acid sequence: CSAPDRGGNQPQHF.

J is TRBJ2-7 and V is TRBV4-2; 11 bases map to TRBD1. This CDR3 spans 17 amino acids. Losses at the gene ends were 10 bases for V and 2 bases for J; bases not matched to a gene: 16. CDR1 is LGHNA, CDR2 YNFKEQ, per germline. Here the CDR3 reads CAMSPWPGTGGPYEQYV. Written as DNA, the CDR3 is TGTGCCATGAGCCCCTGGCCTGGGACAGGGGGTCCCTACGAGCAGTACGTC.

This clonotype was found a few times. Being one base from a much bigger clone, this may be a read error. V gene TRBV20-1 combines with J gene TRBJ1-1, with D possibly TRBD1 on 6 matching bases. Germline loops: CDR1 DFQATT, CDR2 SNEGSKA (reference sequence). This CDR3 is 17 amino acids long. The CDR3 region has the DNA TGCTGTGCTAGAGTTTCGTCCATGAGGGGGGGAGAAGCTGAAGCTTTCTTT. Its translation: CCARVSSMRGGEAEAFF.

This clonotype was found many times. V is TRBV7-8 and J is TRBJ1-5; no clear D gene. The CDR3 totals 13 residues. Germline V gives CDR1 SGHVS, CDR2 FQNEAQ. V dropped 5 bases and J dropped 9 bases, with 14 bases sitting between them. CDR3 sequence reads: CASSGRVARPQHF. The DNA for the CDR3 is TGTGCCAGCAGCGGAAGAGTCGCCAGGCCCCAGCATTTT.

Ten or more counts support this clonotype. The chain is built from TRBV5-5 and TRBJ1-5, with 9 bases identical to TRBD1. V lost 1 base and J lost 5; bases outside the gene matches: 4. The CDR3 is 15 residues long. The germline CDR1 and CDR2 sequences are SGHKS and YYEKEE (reference sequence). The CDR3 DNA reads TGTGCCAGCAGCTTGTCCGGGACAGGGCATCAGCCCCAGCATTTT. Amino acids: CASSLSGTGHQPQHF.

At least ten counts were recorded for this clonotype. The chain combines TRBV12-3 or TRBV12-4 with TRBJ1-5; 8 nucleotides agree with TRBD1. The CDR3 totals 15 residues. V gave up 6 bases and J gave up 4 bases; unmatched junction bases: 8. For the CDR3, the DNA is TGTGCCAGCAGCCCGACAGGGGCTCGGAATCAGCCCCAGCATTTT. This sequence encodes CASSPTGARNQPQHF.

The table lists this clonotype with many counts. V usage is TRBV14 and J usage is TRBJ2-1; D may be TRBD1 or TRBD2 (5 bases each). Germline values: CDR1 SGHDN, CDR2 FVKESK. The ends were cut back, 1 base at V and 0 bases at J, with 7 bases in the middle. The CDR3 covers 15 residues. DNA for the CDR3: TGTGCCAGCAGCCAAGCCGGGACCTCCTACAATGAGCAGTTCTTC. This codes for CASSQAGTSYNEQFF.

Ten or more counts support this clonotype. The rearrangement uses TRBV24-1 and TRBJ2-5; D is perhaps TRBD2 (7 bases). This CDR3 is 17 amino acids long. Trimming took 4 bases from V and 2 from J, leaving 19 bases between them. Germline lookup yields CDR1 KGHDR and CDR2 SFDVKD. This chain's CDR3 is CATSDPRGGGRQETQYF. In DNA, the CDR3 is TGTGCCACCAGTGACCCCCGGGGAGGGGGTAGGCAAGAGACCCAGTACTTC.

Ten or more counts support this clonotype. The chain joins TRBV12-5 to TRBJ1-1; D remains ambiguous. CDR3 length: 13 residues. Germline CDR1 and CDR2: LGHNT and FRNRAP. Deletions cut 4 bases from V and 5 bases from J, with 11 bases between. The CDR3 is CASGSDVGTEAFF. For the CDR3, the DNA is TGTGCTAGTGGTTCCGACGTAGGAACTGAAGCTTTCTTT. The whole variable domain, remainder taken from reference TRBV12-5 and TRBJ1-1, is DARVTQTPRHKVTEMGQEVTMRCQPILGHNTVFWYRQTMMQGLELLAYFRNRAPLDDSGMPKDRFSAEMPDATLATLKIQPSEPRDSAVYFCASGSDVGTEAFFGQGTRLTVV.

The chain joins TRBV2 to TRBJ2-1; TRBD2 might be the D (5 bases). The V gene's germline CDR1 is SNHLY and CDR2 FYNNEI. The CDR3 spans 14 residues. The V and J ends lost 4 bases and 6 bases respectively, with 13 bases between them. The CDR3 is CASSGGSVGNEQFF. The CDR3 DNA is TGTGCCAGCAGTGGGGGTAGCGTTGGCAATGAGCAGTTCTTC.

This clonotype was observed many times. The chain is built from TRBV20-1 and TRBJ1-5; D not certain. The CDR3 contains 15 residues. Trimming left V 2 bases short and J 1 base short, with 12 bases between. Per germline, CDR1 DFQATT and CDR2 SNEGSKA (reference sequence). CDR3 sequence: CSARSQGQSNQPQHF. CDR3 nucleotides: TGCAGTGCTAGATCCCAAGGGCAGAGCAATCAGCCCCAGCATTTT.

This clonotype was detected many times. The rearrangement links TRBV15 to TRBJ2-5, with D uncertain. Between the trimmed V and J ends, which lost 0 bases and 7 bases, there was a span of 9 bases. There are 13 residues in the CDR3. Germline assignment: CDR1 LNHNV and CDR2 YYDKDF (reference sequence). The CDR3 region has the DNA TGTGCCACCAGCAGAGATCCTCCTGCGACCCAGTACTTC. Its protein product is CATSRDPPATQYF.

This clonotype has a count of ten or more. The chain employs TRBV5-6 and TRBJ1-2; unclear D gene. Trimming took 2 bases from V and 4 from J, leaving 9 bases between them. Looked up from germline, CDR1 is SGHDT and CDR2 is YYEEEE. The CDR3 covers 13 residues. Here the CDR3 reads CASSFNTLYGYTF. The CDR3, as DNA: TGTGCCAGCAGCTTTAACACCCTCTATGGCTACACCTTC.

This clonotype was found many times. The J gene is TRBJ2-1, the V gene TRBV24-1, with TRBD1 matching 12 bases. The CDR3 has 15 amino acids. CDR1 is KGHDR and CDR2 is SFDVKD in the germline V gene. V was clipped by 5 bases and J by 8 bases; unmatched bases: 6. CDR3 nucleotide sequence: TGTGCCACCAGTGTGGGGGGACAGGGGGCCCATGAGCAGTTCTTC. Its translation is CATSVGGQGAHEQFF.

This clonotype showed up many times. V gene TRBV4-3 combines with J gene TRBJ2-7, with D perhaps TRBD1 (6 bases). The CDR3 contains 13 residues. Per germline, CDR1 LGHNA and CDR2 YSLEER. V shed 3 bases and J shed 3 bases, with 9 bases lying between them. The CDR3 nucleotides read TGCGCCAGCAGCCACGACAGGAACTACGAGCAGTACTTC. It encodes CASSHDRNYEQYF.